The 28 T cell receptor beta chains listed next were all sequenced from one sample in a study of T cells in Graves' hyperthyroidism and ophthalmopathy. RNA transcripts yielded amplified TCR beta CDR3 regions. The primer set for the first-round RT-PCR of the TCR CDR3 was HTBI. TCRdb re-analysed the multiplex PCR reads in MiXCR, keeping a single row per CDR3 protein. The repertoire includes some 490,000 distinct CDR3 sequences, roughly a sixth of them detected once, and 25% to 30% sits in the top ten. The sequenced material came from blood. These TCRs come from a woman in her 30s with Graves' ophthalmopathy.

This clonotype was detected many times. The chain carries TRBV4-3 and TRBJ2-2; 8 bases are a match to TRBD2. Looked up from germline, CDR1 is LGHNA and CDR2 is YSLEER. The J segment lost 7 bases and the V segment lost 0 bases, leaving 7 bases of the junction unmatched. This CDR3 comprises 16 residues. CDR3 coding DNA: TGCGCCAGCAGCCAAGATGCGGGGACTAGGCACGGGGAGCTGTTTTTT. Its protein product is CASSQDAGTRHGELFF.

This clonotype was detected ten times or more. The CDR3 bases are TGTGCCAGCAGCCCCCGCAGGTTTGGCAATGAGCAGTTCTTC. Its translation: CASSPRRFGNEQFF. The chain recombines TRBV7-9 with TRBJ2-1, with no clear D. Germline CDR1 is SEHNR and CDR2 is FQNEAQ (reference sequence). This CDR3 is 14 amino acids long. V dropped 5 bases and J dropped 6 bases, with 14 bases sitting between them.

V is TRBV18 and J is TRBJ2-2; possibly TRBD1 for D (6 bases). V gave up 4 bases and J gave up 0 bases, with 12 bases separating them. CDR1 and CDR2 from the germline V gene are KGHSH and LQKENI. CDR3 length: 16 amino acids. The chain's CDR3 is CASSRWDIANTGELFF. CDR3 DNA sequence: TGTGCCAGCTCACGTTGGGACATTGCGAACACCGGGGAGCTGTTTTTT.

The chain recombines TRBV7-2 with TRBJ2-2; the D is unclear. V lost 5 bases and J 7 bases, leaving 11 bases between the germline ends. Germline values: CDR1 SGHTA, CDR2 FQGNSA. The CDR3 contains 13 residues. Here the CDR3 reads CASSARVGGELFF. CDR3 DNA: TGTGCCAGCAGCGCCCGGGTGGGCGGGGAGCTGTTTTTT.

This clonotype was seen repeatedly, ten times or more. This sequence joins TRBV30 and TRBJ1-2; D possibly corresponds to TRBD1 (6 bases). With 5 bases removed from V and 7 bases from J, the gap between germline ends came to 20 bases. Per the germline V gene, CDR1 is GTSNPN and CDR2 is SVGIG (reference sequence). This CDR3 has 14 residues. The CDR3 spells CAWGPAGGALGYTF. The DNA of the CDR3 is TGTGCCTGGGGTCCCGCGGGGGGGGCGCTTGGCTACACCTTC.

This chain joins TRBV6-6 and TRBJ1-5; no clear D. Germline CDR1 MNHNY, CDR2 SVGAGI (reference sequence). The CDR3 sequence is 19 residues long. With 2 bases removed from V and 4 bases from J, the gap between germline ends came to 24 bases. The CDR3 region is CASSYLNQPGSYSNQPQHF. CDR3 bases: TGTGCCAGCAGTTACCTTAATCAACCGGGCAGTTATAGTAATCAGCCCCAGCATTTT.

In nucleotides, the CDR3 is TGTGCCAGCAGCGTAGCTGGACTAGCGGGAAGAGATACGCAGTATTTT. Its translation is CASSVAGLAGRDTQYF. The genes are TRBV9 and TRBJ2-3, with 12 nucleotides matching TRBD2. CDR1 is SGDLS and CDR2 is YYNGEE in the germline V gene. J gave up 5 bases and V 0 bases, and 4 bases lay outside the gene matches. The CDR3 sequence is 16 residues long.

The chain joins TRBV4-2 to TRBJ2-7, with 10 bases matching TRBD2. This CDR3 is 18 amino acids long. V trimming: 0 bases; J trimming: 5 bases; junction bases outside the gene matches: 13. Germline V gene lookup returns CDR1 LGHNA and CDR2 YNFKEQ. The CDR3 region has the DNA TGTGCCAGCAGCCAAGACCCGACCGATCTAGCGGGAGAGCACGAGCAGTACTTC. This codes for CASSQDPTDLAGEHEQYF.

This clonotype was counted a few times. V and J are TRBV12-3 or TRBV12-4 and TRBJ2-2; 9 nucleotides align to TRBD2. Germline trimming cut 4 bases from V and 7 bases from J; bases unmatched to any gene: 4. The CDR3 has 14 amino acids. The CDR3 DNA reads TGTGCCAGCAGTTGGGGACTAGCTGGCGGGGAGCTGTTTTTT. Its translation: CASSWGLAGGELFF.

This clonotype was counted ten times or more. V gene TRBV6-4 combines with J gene TRBJ2-1; 10 positions match TRBD2. The CDR3 contains 15 residues. Germline trimming cut 6 bases from V and 8 bases from J; bases unmatched to any gene: 10. CDR1 is MRHNA, CDR2 SNTAGT, per germline. The CDR3: CASSPIAGGADEQFF. In DNA form, the CDR3 reads TGTGCCAGCAGCCCCATAGCGGGAGGTGCGGATGAGCAGTTCTTC.

This clonotype was detected many times. V and J are TRBV6-1 and TRBJ1-6; TRBD1 aligns across 9 bases. Looked up from germline, CDR1 is MNHNS and CDR2 is SASEGT. Germline trimming cut 6 bases from V and 8 bases from J; bases unmatched to any gene: 8. The CDR3 spans 15 residues. This CDR3 is CASRTTGQGYSPLHF. The CDR3 DNA reads as TGTGCCAGCAGAACGACGGGACAGGGTTATTCACCCCTCCACTTT.

The rearrangement joins TRBV4-1 to TRBJ2-2; 8 bases fit TRBD2. CDR1 and CDR2 (germline): MGHRA, YSYEKL. The CDR3 runs to 15 residues. Losses at the gene ends were 0 bases for V and 6 bases for J; bases not matched to a gene: 3. The CDR3 bases are TGCGCCAGCAGCCAAGATAGCGGGAAGGCCGGGGAGCTGTTTTTT. Protein sequence: CASSQDSGKAGELFF.

V and J are TRBV30 and TRBJ2-2; 8 bases line up with TRBD2. The trim removed 3 bases at V and 6 bases at J, leaving 9 bases unmatched. The CDR3 length is 15 residues. The germline CDR1 and CDR2 sequences are GTSNPN and SVGIG (reference sequence). CDR3 sequence (DNA): TGTGCCTGGAGGAGGGGACTAGTATTCCCCGGGGAGCTGTTTTTT. It yields the protein CAWRRGLVFPGELFF. Using reference TRBV30 and TRBJ2-2 for the parts outside the CDR3, the full variable domain is SQTIHQWPATLVQPVGSPLSLECTVEGTSNPNLYWYRQAAGRGLQLLFYSVGIGQISSEVPQNLSASRPQDRQFILSSKKLLLSDSGFYLCAWRRGLVFPGELFFGEGSRLTVL.

The chain joins TRBV20-1 to TRBJ2-1, with TRBD2 matching over 7 bases. Unmatched junction bases numbered 7, after V lost 2 bases and J lost 0 bases. The germline V gene encodes CDR1 DFQATT and CDR2 SNEGSKA (reference sequence). The CDR3 covers 16 residues. CDR3 residues: CSARTTSASSYNEQFF. The CDR3 DNA reads as TGCAGTGCTAGAACTACTAGCGCCAGCTCCTACAATGAGCAGTTCTTC.

Only a few counts were recorded for this clonotype. This chain links TRBV6-5 with TRBJ1-2, with no clear D. The CDR3 has 16 residues. The V gene lost 1 base and the J gene lost 6 bases, with 18 bases spanning the gap. Germline CDR1 MNHEY, CDR2 SVGAGI. CDR3 nucleotides: TGTGCCAGCAGTTACTTCGTCCTTGGGTCACTGAATGGCTACACCTTC. Protein sequence: CASSYFVLGSLNGYTF.

This sequence joins TRBV4-1 and TRBJ1-1; no clear D. CDR1 is MGHRA, CDR2 YSYEKL, per germline. CDR3 length: 14 residues. V was shortened by 3 bases and J by 1 base, with 9 bases between the two germline ends. This CDR3 is CASSQVQANTEAFF. CDR3 DNA sequence: TGCGCCAGCAGCCAGGTCCAGGCGAACACTGAAGCTTTCTTT.

This clonotype has at least ten counts. The chain links TRBV28 to TRBJ2-7; D is unclear. CDR1 MDHEN and CDR2 SYDVKM come from the germline V gene. V lost 4 bases, J lost 0 bases, and 25 bases lay in between. The CDR3 runs 19 residues. Here the CDR3 reads CASSSRFGSLKGASYEQYF. In nucleotides, the CDR3 is TGTGCCAGCAGTTCTCGGTTCGGAAGTCTTAAAGGTGCCTCCTACGAGCAGTACTTC. Variable domain in full (rest from reference TRBV28 and TRBJ2-7): DVKVTQSSRYLVKRTGEKVFLECVQDMDHENMFWYRQDPGLGLRLIYFSYDVKMKEKGDIPEGYSVSREKKERFSLILESASTNQTSMYLCASSSRFGSLKGASYEQYFGPGTRLTVT.

CDR3 residues: CASSPRSDHTEAFF. DNA of the CDR3: TGTGCCAGCAGCCCCCGGTCCGACCACACTGAAGCTTTCTTT. The chain couples TRBV4-2 to TRBJ1-1; D call uncertain. CDR1 is LGHNA and CDR2 is YNFKEQ in the germline V gene. V was pared by 4 bases and J by 3 bases, with 12 bases between. The CDR3 extends over 14 amino acids.

This clonotype appeared many times. The rearrangement uses TRBV30 and TRBJ2-7, with TRBD1 identical over 8 bases. This CDR3 region has 15 residues. J lost 4 bases, V lost 0 bases, and 8 bases had no gene match. Germline V gene data show CDR1 as GTSNPN and CDR2 as SVGIG (reference sequence). CDR3 in amino acids: CAWSVGGTGKYEQYF. The CDR3 nucleotides read TGTGCCTGGAGTGTAGGAGGGACAGGCAAATACGAGCAGTACTTC.

This clonotype was observed many times. The chain carries TRBV5-1 and TRBJ2-3, with D tentatively TRBD1 (7 bases). V was cut by 3 bases and J by 4 bases, with 15 bases left in between. The CDR3 runs 15 residues. Germline CDR1 reads SGHRS; CDR2 reads YFSETQ. The CDR3 spells CASSSPDREADTQYF. The CDR3 DNA reads TGCGCCAGCAGCTCGCCCGACAGGGAGGCAGATACGCAGTATTTT.

This clonotype was found many times. CDR3 sequence reads: CASSQRRDLSSYNEQFF. The CDR3 nucleotides read TGTGCCAGCAGCCAAAGGCGGGACTTAAGCTCCTACAATGAGCAGTTCTTC. The V and J genes are TRBV3-1 and TRBJ2-1, with a possible D match to TRBD2 (6 bases). The CDR3 has 17 residues. The V end was cut by 2 bases, the J end by 0 bases, with 14 bases between. The germline V gene has CDR1 LGHDT and CDR2 YNNKEL (reference sequence).

J is TRBJ2-3 and V is TRBV10-2; D gene ambiguous. The CDR3 contains 14 residues. Per the germline V gene, CDR1 is WSHSY and CDR2 is SAAADI. V was pared by 5 bases and J by 4 bases, with 13 bases between. CDR3 sequence: CASSRRRTPDTQYF. The CDR3, as DNA: TGCGCCAGCAGTAGGAGAAGGACCCCAGATACGCAGTATTTT.

The sample holds many counts of this clonotype. CDR3 region: CASSPRTTNTDTQYF. The DNA of the CDR3 is TGCGCCAGCAGCCCCCGGACTACCAACACAGATACGCAGTATTTT. This chain connects TRBV5-1 to TRBJ2-3, with a possible D match to TRBD2 (6 bases). This CDR3 spans 15 amino acids. The germline V gene has CDR1 SGHRS and CDR2 YFSETQ. The V gene lost 4 bases and the J gene lost 2 bases, with 14 bases spanning the gap.

This clonotype was detected ten times or more. This sequence joins TRBV29-1 and TRBJ1-2, with D perhaps matching TRBD1 (5 bases). Per the germline V gene, CDR1 is SQVTM and CDR2 is ANQGSEA. V lost 1 base and J lost 8, with 20 bases in between. This CDR3 comprises 15 residues. CDR3 DNA sequence: TGCAGCGTTGAAGCTCCGACGGTAAGGGGCATGGGCTACACCTTC. This gives the protein CSVEAPTVRGMGYTF.

This clonotype was counted only a few times. V gene TRBV20-1 combines with J gene TRBJ1-1, with D possibly TRBD1 on 5 matching bases. The CDR3 length is 14 residues. The germline V gene encodes CDR1 DFQATT and CDR2 SNEGSKA (reference sequence). Trimming shortened V by 5 bases and J by 1 base, and 14 bases separated the two germline ends. CDR3 in DNA: TGCAGTGCTGACGAAAGGACATCGAACACTGAAGCTTTCTTT. Protein: CSADERTSNTEAFF.

The CDR3 DNA sequence: TGTGCCAGCAGCGCGGGTTCGCCGCAGTATTTT. It encodes CASSAGSPQYF. The chain combines TRBV9 with TRBJ2-3; D call uncertain. The germline V and J ends were trimmed by 3 bases and 10 bases, with 9 bases remaining between them. The CDR3 covers 11 residues. CDR1 and CDR2 from the germline V gene are SGDLS and YYNGEE.

This clonotype appeared many times. The chain uses TRBV7-9 and TRBJ2-3; D uncertain. The CDR3 covers 14 residues. Trimming stripped 3 bases from V and 4 bases from J, with 11 bases between. The germline V gene encodes CDR1 SEHNR and CDR2 FQNEAQ (reference sequence). The CDR3 is CASSLDPAPDTQYF. The CDR3 DNA follows: TGTGCCAGCAGCTTGGACCCTGCCCCAGATACGCAGTATTTT.

V gene TRBV29-1 combines with J gene TRBJ1-3, with D unclear. This CDR3 comprises 12 residues. Looked up from germline, CDR1 is SQVTM and CDR2 is ANQGSEA. The germline V and J ends were trimmed by 5 bases and 4 bases, with 9 bases remaining between them. CDR3 loop: CSVLDLGNTIYF. CDR3 in DNA: TGCAGCGTTCTGGACCTAGGAAACACCATATATTTT.